The rows below give T cell receptor beta chains drawn from one sample of a study of post-analysis software for immune sequencing data. TCRdb re-derived calls from the PCR reads in MiXCR, one entry per CDR3 protein. The table includes hundreds of thousands of distinct CDR3 sequences, about a third detected once. The sequencing input was blood. The receptors originated from a girl between 5 and 17 years old with multiple sclerosis. CDR3s leave out the opening cysteine and the closing phenylalanine or tryptophan.

V,J,CDR3
TRBV21-1,-,ASSGIPTSGGLETQY
TRBV6-6,TRBJ2-7,ASSFPTGAGYEQY
TRBV4-1,TRBJ2-1,ASSQERASGGQAAF
TRBV5-5,TRBJ2-5,ASSLTGERAAVLQETQY
TRBV29-1,TRBJ2-7,SVGNRGSYEQY
TRBV12-3/TRBV12-4,TRBJ1-1,ASRWDRDGAEAF
TRBV7-2,TRBJ2-1,ASSWTSGYNEQF
TRBV29-1,TRBJ2-7,SVKGTVRNEQY
TRBV24-1,TRBJ2-1,ATSGGQGRGSYNEQF
TRBV29-1,TRBJ2-1,SVSREHNEQF
TRBV6-5,TRBJ2-7,ASSYSMAGASYEQY
TRBV12-3/TRBV12-4,TRBJ2-3,ASSLAGLAGRYTQY
TRBV6-5,TRBJ2-2,ASSYVSAPNTGELF
TRBV6-2/TRBV6-3,TRBJ1-1,ASSWDDRPNAEAF
TRBV12-3/TRBV12-4,TRBJ2-3,ASSNVVWGETQITQY
TRBV3-1,TRBJ2-7,ASSQEAGGPWASYEQY
TRBV18,TRBJ2-3,ASSPGFSTDTQY
TRBV12-3/TRBV12-4,TRBJ2-1,ASSKPGLATNEQF